This TCR beta chain derives from a study of shared clonotypes between healthy human individuals. Profiling relied on immunoSEQ multiplex PCR, and the TCRdb table lists in-frame clones only, not all of them. The table shows about 1 million clones, with around four fifths occurring only once. Looked up from germline, CDR1 is MDHEN and CDR2 is SYDVKM. The CDR3 loop spans 13 amino acids. V was cut by 6 bases and J by 5 bases, with 10 bases left in between. The chain couples TRBV28 to TRBJ2-2, with no clear D. The receptor was isolated from a young man in good health. Sequencing used memory CD4+ T cells sorted from blood. Regarding subset: CD45RA-negative fraction. CDR3 nucleotide sequence: TGTGCCAGCAGGGAACAAGGGACCGGGGAGCTGTTTTTT. Protein product: CASREQGTGELFF.